Shown below are 26 T cell receptor beta chains from a single sample sequenced in a study of blood T cell repertoires in COVID-19. Clones were sequenced by immunoSEQ multiplex PCR, and TCRdb holds only the in-frame ones, with some missing. The data contain under 250,000 clones, 85% of them singletons. Sequencing used peripheral blood. The receptor set was obtained from a woman aged 55-69 years with active or convalescent COVID-19.

V is TRBV28 and J is TRBJ1-2; TRBD1 matches at 8 bases. J lost 8 bases, V lost 7 bases, and 15 bases had no gene match. Germline V gene lookup returns CDR1 MDHEN and CDR2 SYDVKM. The CDR3 totals 15 residues. The CDR3, as DNA: TGTGCCAGCACCGACAGGGGCCCCCTGGGTCGCGGCTACACCTTC. This gives the protein CASTDRGPLGRGYTF.

The V gene is TRBV9, the J gene TRBJ2-7; 7 bases line up with TRBD2. The V segment lost 4 bases and the J segment 0 bases; nucleotides outside the gene matches: 13. The CDR3 runs to 17 residues. CDR1 is SGDLS, CDR2 YYNGEE, per germline. In nucleotides, the CDR3 is TGTGCCAGCAGCCCGGAACGGCTAGCGGAACGCTCCTACGAGCAGTACTTC. Translating gives CASSPERLAERSYEQYF.

V and J are TRBV27 and TRBJ1-5; D unresolved. The germline V and J ends were trimmed by 4 bases and 7 bases, with 17 bases remaining between them. This CDR3 comprises 15 residues. Germline V lookup: CDR1 MNHEY, CDR2 SMNVEV (reference sequence). The CDR3 region has the DNA TGTGCCAGCAGTTACCGATACGAAGTTGGCCAGCCCCAGCATTTT. This translates into CASSYRYEVGQPQHF.

For the CDR3, the DNA is TGTGCCAGCAGTGTATCCGAAAAACTGTTTTTT. Amino acid sequence: CASSVSEKLFF. This rearrangement joins TRBV12-3 or TRBV12-4 to TRBJ1-4; D unresolved. Trimming left V 5 bases short and J 8 bases short, with 6 bases between. The CDR3 spans 11 residues.

The chain carries TRBV28 and TRBJ1-3, with 8 bases lining up with TRBD1. Trimming took 9 bases from V and 7 from J; bases not matched to a gene: 14. Germline CDR1 is MDHEN and CDR2 is SYDVKM. CDR3 size: 15 residues. This chain's CDR3 is CASQVSRTGKNTIYF. In DNA form, the CDR3 reads TGTGCCAGTCAAGTTTCGCGGACAGGGAAGAACACCATATATTTT.

This rearrangement joins TRBV14 to TRBJ2-1; 10 bases map to TRBD2. Germline CDR1 and CDR2: SGHDN and FVKESK. J lost 2 bases, V lost 0 bases, and 16 bases had no gene match. There are 21 residues in the CDR3. CDR3 sequence reads: CASSQDSSQRGGRFPYNEQFF. The CDR3 DNA reads TGTGCCAGCAGCCAAGATAGTAGCCAGCGGGGGGGCAGGTTCCCCTACAATGAGCAGTTCTTC.

The CDR3 spells CAISESIAGGPEDTQYF. The DNA for the CDR3 is TGTGCCATCAGTGAGTCGATTGCGGGAGGGCCGGAAGATACGCAGTATTTT. This chain joins TRBV10-3 and TRBJ2-3, with 9 bases that match TRBD2. Trimming took 0 bases from V and 5 from J; bases not matched to a gene: 9. The germline CDR1 and CDR2 sequences are ENHRY and SYGVKD. CDR3 length: 17 residues.

The chain links TRBV28 to TRBJ1-2, with TRBD1 as a possible D gene (6 bases). CDR1 and CDR2 from the germline V gene are MDHEN and SYDVKM. CDR3 length: 15 residues. The V end lost 5 bases, the J end lost 1 base, and 14 bases lay between the germline ends. CDR3 protein: CASSLGGGLNYGYTF. The CDR3, as DNA: TGTGCCAGCAGTCTTGGGGGGGGCCTTAACTATGGCTACACCTTC.

The rearrangement uses TRBV18 and TRBJ2-7; 7 bases fit TRBD2. CDR1 and CDR2 from the germline V gene are KGHSH and LQKENI. The CDR3 consists of 13 residues. V lost 2 bases to trimming and J lost 7 bases; unmatched junction nucleotides: 5. The CDR3 bases are TGTGCCAGCTCACCAAGCGGGGTGGGAGAGCAGTACGTC. This translates into CASSPSGVGEQYV.

The rearrangement links TRBV2 to TRBJ1-1, with D hard to call. CDR1 and CDR2 (germline): SNHLY, FYNNEI. Trimming left V 5 bases short and J 7 bases short, with 8 bases between. The CDR3 runs to 11 residues. The CDR3 DNA follows: TGTGCCAGCAGTACTCGGGGTGAAGCTTTCTTT. Translating gives CASSTRGEAFF.

V and J are TRBV18 and TRBJ2-7; tentatively, D is TRBD2 (6 bases). The CDR3 extends over 13 amino acids. Trimming shortened V by 4 bases and J by 6 bases, and 13 bases separated the two germline ends. Germline V CDR1 and CDR2: KGHSH, LQKENI. The CDR3 spells CASSRGDWSEQYF. CDR3 nucleotide sequence: TGTGCCAGCTCACGCGGGGATTGGTCCGAGCAGTACTTC.

The rearrangement joins TRBV14 to TRBJ2-4; perhaps TRBD2 as D (7 bases). CDR1 and CDR2 from the germline V gene are SGHDN and FVKESK. V was trimmed by 0 bases and J by 5 bases, leaving 17 bases between them. The CDR3 runs to 17 residues. In DNA form, the CDR3 reads TGTGCCAGCAGCCAAGATAGCATGTCGGGGGGCGAAAACATTCAGTACTTC. Its protein is CASSQDSMSGGENIQYF. Variable domain in full (rest from reference TRBV14 and TRBJ2-4): EAGVTQFPSHSVIEKGQTVTLRCDPISGHDNLYWYRRVMGKEIKFLLHFVKESKQDESGMPNNRFLAERTGGTYSTLKVQPAELEDSGVYFCASSQDSMSGGENIQYFGAGTRLSVL.

This clone was counted between two and nine times. V is TRBV7-6 and J is TRBJ2-1; D possibly corresponds to TRBD1 (5 bases). The germline V gene has CDR1 SGHVS and CDR2 FNYEAQ. V was trimmed by 5 bases and J by 7 bases, leaving 18 bases between them. The CDR3 is 15 residues long. The CDR3 sequence is CASSPQGIGVNEQFF. The CDR3 DNA follows: TGTGCCAGCAGCCCGCAGGGTATCGGTGTGAATGAGCAGTTCTTC.

J is TRBJ2-3 and V is TRBV11-3, with TRBD2 matching 14 bases. CDR3 length: 17 amino acids. V trimming: 0 bases; J trimming: 5 bases; junction bases outside the gene matches: 4. Germline lookup yields CDR1 SGHNT and CDR2 YENEEA. The CDR3 bases are TGTGCCAGCAGCTTAGACTCGGGACTAGCGGGGGTAGATACGCAGTATTTT. As protein: CASSLDSGLAGVDTQYF.

This sequence joins TRBV10-2 and TRBJ1-1, with TRBD1 matching over 10 bases. The germline CDR1 and CDR2 sequences are WSHSY and SAAADI. This CDR3 contains 13 residues. The V gene end was trimmed by 5 bases and the J gene end by 6 bases; junction bases not matched to a gene: 3. The CDR3 loop reads CASSLTGGPEAFF. As DNA, the CDR3 is TGCGCCAGCAGTCTGACAGGGGGCCCTGAAGCTTTCTTT.

The rearrangement uses TRBV6-1 and TRBJ1-5; TRBD1 is a possible D gene (5 bases). CDR1 and CDR2 (germline): MNHNS, SASEGT. Between the trimmed V and J ends, which lost 0 bases and 6 bases, there was a span of 12 bases. The CDR3 loop spans 15 amino acids. CDR3 bases: TGTGCCAGCAGTGAAGCGCAAGGGGCGAGTCAGCCCCAGCATTTT. It translates to CASSEAQGASQPQHF.

The chain combines TRBV12-5 with TRBJ2-2; a weak D match, TRBD1 (6 bases). CDR1 and CDR2 from the germline V gene are LGHNT and FRNRAP. The CDR3 consists of 18 residues. The V end lost 1 base, the J end lost 7 bases, and 22 bases lay between the germline ends. Here the CDR3 reads CASGLAYRQVDYGGELFF. In nucleotides, the CDR3 is TGTGCTAGTGGTTTGGCCTACCGACAGGTAGATTATGGCGGGGAGCTGTTTTTT.

The V and J genes are TRBV9 and TRBJ2-3; TRBD2 agrees at 13 bases. The CDR3 is 16 residues long. The trim removed 4 bases at V and 6 bases at J, leaving 8 bases unmatched. Germline CDR1 and CDR2: SGDLS and YYNGEE. The CDR3 DNA reads as TGTGCCAGCAGCACTAGCGGGGGGGCCGTCATCGATACGCAGTATTTT. Encoded protein: CASSTSGGAVIDTQYF.

The V call is TRBV27, the J call TRBJ2-2, with 9 bases that match TRBD2. This CDR3 is built from 16 residues. The V gene end was trimmed by 6 bases and the J gene end by 1 base; junction bases not matched to a gene: 6. CDR1 is MNHEY, CDR2 SMNVEV, per germline (reference sequence). The CDR3 DNA reads TGTGCCAGCAGGGCGGGGGGGAACAAGAACACCGGGGAGCTGTTTTTT. Translation: CASRAGGNKNTGELFF.

This clone was seen once. J is TRBJ2-5 and V is TRBV10-3, with 8 bases lining up with TRBD2. The V segment lost 6 bases and the J segment 2 bases; nucleotides outside the gene matches: 8. The CDR3 consists of 15 residues. Looked up from germline, CDR1 is ENHRY and CDR2 is SYGVKD. The CDR3 sequence: CAIRGGAGEQETQYF. The CDR3 bases are TGTGCCATCAGGGGGGGAGCGGGAGAGCAAGAGACCCAGTACTTC.

The V gene is TRBV27, the J gene TRBJ2-1; no definite D call. CDR3 length: 14 amino acids. Germline V CDR1 and CDR2: MNHEY, SMNVEV (reference sequence). Trimming pared 3 bases from V and 8 bases from J, leaving 14 bases between. CDR3 DNA sequence: TGTGCCAGCAGTTTCTTGAGTAGCATCGATGAGCAGTTCTTC. Translating gives CASSFLSSIDEQFF.

V and J are TRBV2 and TRBJ1-1; a weak D match, TRBD1 (5 bases). This CDR3 is 14 amino acids long. With 4 bases removed from V and 4 bases from J, the gap between germline ends came to 13 bases. CDR1 is SNHLY and CDR2 is FYNNEI in the germline V gene. CDR3 nucleotide sequence: TGTGCCAGCAGTGGACAGCCGACCGGCACTGAAGCTTTCTTT. This codes for CASSGQPTGTEAFF. Variable domain in full (rest from reference TRBV2 and TRBJ1-1): EPEVTQTPSHQVTQMGQEVILRCVPISNHLYFYWYRQILGQKVEFLVSFYNNEISEKSEIFDDQFSVERPDGSNFTLKIRSTKLEDSAMYFCASSGQPTGTEAFFGQGTRLTVV.

The J gene is TRBJ1-3, the V gene TRBV3-1 (or the pseudogene TRBV3-2), with TRBD1 identical over 8 bases. V lost 0 bases and J lost 3; bases outside the gene matches: 7. The germline gives CDR1 LGHDT, CDR2 YNNKEL (reference sequence). The CDR3 runs 17 residues. In nucleotides, the CDR3 is TGTGCCAGCAGCCAAGAGTTGCAGGGGGCAGGTGGAAACACCATATATTTT. Protein product: CASSQELQGAGGNTIYF.

The V and J genes are TRBV5-5 and TRBJ2-1; 10 nucleotides align to TRBD1. Per the germline V gene, CDR1 is SGHKS and CDR2 is YYEKEE (reference sequence). This CDR3 has 15 residues. Unmatched junction bases numbered 11, after V lost 4 bases and J lost 10 bases. CDR3 region: CASSAPGQGSHEQFF. CDR3 bases: TGTGCCAGCAGCGCCCCGGGACAGGGGTCCCACGAGCAGTTCTTC.

This clone appeared once. This chain uses TRBV10-2 with TRBJ2-3; 11 nucleotides match TRBD2. In germline, CDR1 is WSHSY, CDR2 SAAADI. J was trimmed by 6 bases and V by 5 bases; bases with no gene match: 7. The CDR3 spans 15 residues. The CDR3 DNA reads as TGCGCCAGCAGTTTAGCGGGGGGGTTTTCGGATACGCAGTATTTT. It yields the protein CASSLAGGFSDTQYF.

Remarks on this clone: A single base separates this from a much larger clone, so it may be a read error. At the DNA level, this CDR3 is encoded by other sequences in the same sample as well. This chain joins TRBV7-9 and TRBJ1-1, with D maybe TRBD1 (5 bases). Germline CDR1 and CDR2: SEHNR and FQNEAQ (reference sequence). CDR3 size: 13 residues. Trimming cost V 1 base and J 5 bases, with 8 bases left between them. The CDR3: CASSLEGDTEAFF. The CDR3 DNA sequence: TGTGCCAGCAGCTTAGAAGGGGATACTGAAGCTTTCTTT.